What follows are 16 T cell receptor beta chains derived from one specimen sequenced in a study of cytomegalovirus exposure and HLA in healthy donors. The PCR contained 60 Vbeta and 13 Jbeta primers. The method was immunoSEQ multiplex PCR; TCRdb's version includes in-frame clones alone and lacks a portion of them. This sample contains 77,000 or so clones. Source material: PBMCs. The receptors come from a man aged 25 to 45 in good health and CMV-seronegative.

The CDR3 is CASSSDLEKLFF. The CDR3 region has the DNA TGTGCCAGCAGCTCCGATCTGGAGAAACTGTTTTTT. The chain carries TRBV7-9 and TRBJ1-4, with D unclear. The V and J ends lost 4 bases and 11 bases respectively, with 11 bases between them. The germline V gene encodes CDR1 SEHNR and CDR2 FQNEAQ (reference sequence). CDR3 length: 12 residues.

The chain has TRBV13 and TRBJ2-5; 10 nucleotides match TRBD2. The J call may be in error: the DNA end matches TRBJ2-7 better. The CDR3 spans 16 residues. Germline values: CDR1 PRHDT, CDR2 FYEKMQ (reference sequence). In DNA, the CDR3 is TGTGCCAGCAGCCCGAGGGGGAGCGGGAGGGAAGGCGAGCAGTACTTC. This encodes CASSPRGSGREGEQYF.

J is TRBJ2-1 and V is TRBV6-1; the match to TRBD1 covers 7 bases. The CDR3 loop spans 12 amino acids. With V trimmed by 8 bases and J by 8 bases, 6 bases remained unmatched. Germline-derived CDR1 and CDR2 are MNHNS and SASEGT. CDR3 amino acids: CASALDRDEQFF. Written as DNA, the CDR3 is TGTGCCAGCGCTTTAGACAGGGATGAGCAGTTCTTC.

The gene calls are TRBV5-6 and TRBJ2-5; TRBD1 is a possible D gene (6 bases). Trimming pared 5 bases from V and 7 bases from J, leaving 15 bases between. Germline CDR1 reads SGHDT; CDR2 reads YYEEEE. The CDR3 loop spans 13 amino acids. CDR3 in amino acids: CASRLTGGGTQYF. CDR3 coding DNA: TGTGCCAGCAGGCTGACAGGTGGTGGGACCCAGTACTTC. Filled out from reference TRBV5-6 and TRBJ2-5, the complete variable domain reads DAGVTQSPTHLIKTRGQQVTLRCSPKSGHDTVSWYQQALGQGPQFIFQYYEEEERQRGNFPDRFSGHQFPNYSSELNVNALLLGDSALYLCASRLTGGGTQYFGPGTRLLVL.

As to this clone: The conserved final phenylalanine or tryptophan is absent from the CDR3, which likely points to a read error. Because the CDR3's place on the DNA is in doubt, the DNA is left out and the CDR3 is given as listed by TCRdb. The rearrangement uses TRBV19 and TRBJ2-7; the tabulated D call, TRBD2, remains unverified against the DNA. The CDR3 comprises 10 residues, both ends counted. Germline-derived CDR1 and CDR2 are LNHDA and SQIVND (reference sequence). This chain's CDR3 is CASSPSVRSR.

The CDR3 DNA reads TGTGCCAGCAGTAGGGGGAACACCGGGGAGCTGTTTTTT. Protein: CASSRGNTGELFF. The chain carries TRBV27 and TRBJ2-2; perhaps TRBD1 as D (5 bases). Per the germline V gene, CDR1 is MNHEY and CDR2 is SMNVEV (reference sequence). The CDR3 contains 13 residues. V was pared by 5 bases and J by 1 base, with 5 bases between.

CDR3 sequence: CASSLRTGADSGANVLTF. The CDR3, as DNA: TGTGCCAGCAGCCTACGGACAGGGGCCGACTCTGGGGCCAACGTCCTGACTTTC. V is TRBV9 and J is TRBJ2-6, with TRBD1 matching over 9 bases. The CDR3 loop spans 18 amino acids. The germline CDR1 and CDR2 sequences are SGDLS and YYNGEE. Unmatched junction bases numbered 8, after V lost 4 bases and J lost 0 bases.

The V and J genes are TRBV7-6 and TRBJ1-1, with unresolved D. Per the germline V gene, CDR1 is SGHVS and CDR2 is FNYEAQ. This CDR3 is built from 14 residues. V was clipped by 2 bases and J by 3 bases, with 10 bases between them. CDR3 sequence (DNA): TGTGCCAGCAGCTTAACGGGTGAGGACACTGAAGCTTTCTTT. It translates to CASSLTGEDTEAFF.

The V and J genes are TRBV9 and TRBJ2-5, with 10 positions matching TRBD2. CDR3 length: 17 amino acids. Germline-derived CDR1 and CDR2 are SGDLS and YYNGEE. J gave up 1 base and V 2 bases, and 8 bases lay outside the gene matches. The CDR3 DNA sequence: TGTGCCAGCAGCGTTTCCCCCCTAGCGGGGGTCCAAGAGACCCAGTACTTC. Translation: CASSVSPLAGVQETQYF.

The V and J genes are TRBV18 and TRBJ1-3, with 9 bases lining up with TRBD1. Germline V CDR1 and CDR2: KGHSH, LQKENI. With V trimmed by 6 bases and J by 2 bases, 5 bases remained unmatched. The length of the CDR3 is 15 residues. The CDR3: CASSGQGGPGNTIYF. The CDR3 DNA is TGTGCCAGCTCGGGACAGGGAGGGCCTGGAAACACCATATATTTT.

The rearrangement joins TRBV9 to TRBJ2-1; 8 positions match TRBD2. CDR3 length: 17 residues. V was pared by 3 bases and J by 4 bases, with 12 bases of the junction left unmatched. Germline CDR1 is SGDLS and CDR2 is YYNGEE. As DNA, the CDR3 is TGTGCCAGCAGCGCCGGTAAAACTAGCGGAGAGTACAATGAGCAGTTCTTC. Translated, it gives CASSAGKTSGEYNEQFF.

V usage is TRBV29-1 and J usage is TRBJ2-7; 10 nucleotides align to TRBD1. CDR1 and CDR2 (germline): SQVTM, ANQGSEA. The CDR3 is 12 residues long. V lost 6 bases to trimming and J lost 4 bases; unmatched junction nucleotides: 3. The CDR3 sequence is CSVGQGEYEQYF. The CDR3 region has the DNA TGCAGCGTAGGACAGGGGGAATACGAGCAGTACTTC.

This chain links TRBV5-6 with TRBJ1-3; weak D call: TRBD1 (6 bases). The germline CDR1 and CDR2 sequences are SGHDT and YYEEEE. The CDR3 runs to 14 residues. V lost 4 bases, J lost 5 bases, and 13 bases lay in between. The CDR3, as DNA: TGTGCCAGCAGCAACAGGGTCGTAAGAAACACCATATATTTT. Its translation: CASSNRVVRNTIYF.

Details on this clone: At one end, the junction sequence differs from germline, possibly due to a read error. The chain has TRBV18 and TRBJ1-1; D is possibly TRBD1 (5 bases). The CDR3 covers 13 residues. Germline CDR1 and CDR2: KGHSH and LQKENI. As DNA, the CDR3 is TGTACCAGCTCCCCAGGCAGGGACACTGAAGCTTTCTTT. Its protein product is CTSSPGRDTEAFF.

The genes are TRBV19 and TRBJ1-2; the match to TRBD1 covers 8 bases. Looked up from germline, CDR1 is LNHDA and CDR2 is SQIVND (reference sequence). The CDR3 loop spans 16 amino acids. V was clipped by 6 bases and J by 2 bases; unmatched bases: 11. Here the CDR3 reads CASRGPGGQGNYGYTF. The CDR3 nucleotides read TGTGCCAGTAGAGGCCCGGGAGGACAGGGCAACTATGGCTACACCTTC.

The rearrangement uses TRBV5-6 and TRBJ1-1; 10 bases match TRBD1. Per the germline V gene, CDR1 is SGHDT and CDR2 is YYEEEE. This CDR3 contains 14 residues. The J segment lost 5 bases and the V segment lost 3 bases, leaving 4 bases of the junction unmatched. The CDR3 loop is CASSWTGGRTEAFF. As DNA, the CDR3 is TGTGCCAGCAGCTGGACAGGGGGAAGGACTGAAGCTTTCTTT.